A selection of T cell receptor beta chains follows, all from one sample in a study of T cell changes during pregnancy in multiple sclerosis. The data were produced by immunoSEQ multiplex PCR, yet TCRdb's version contains in-frame clones alone and is incomplete. Here the sample spans around 21,000 clones, around 89% being singletons. The specimen comprised CD8+ T cells from peripheral blood mononuclear cells, sampled in the third trimester of pregnancy. The receptors were gathered from a female donor in good health, enrolled as a control in a pregnancy study. The CDR3 runs from the conserved cysteine through the conserved F or W. The order of the fields is clone size, D gene, J gene, V gene, CDR3 DNA, CDR3 protein. The D gene is left open where the match is weak. Size values are once, few and many counts, or a class for expanded clones, and some rows have none.

- - TRBJ2-5 TRBV7-3 TGTGCCAGCAGCTTACTGGGGGGACCCCTCCAAGAGACCCAGTACTTC CASSLLGGPLQETQYF
- - TRBJ2-5 TRBV19 TGTGCCAGTAGTATAGGAGAAGAGGAGCTCCAAGAGACCCAGTACTTC CASSIGEEELQETQYF
- TRBD2 TRBJ2-1 TRBV7-9 TGTGCCAGCAGCTCCTTTGGCGGGAGGGCCCTACATCCATTCTTC CASSSFGGRALHPFF
- TRBD2 TRBJ2-7 TRBV4-3 TGCGCCAGCAGCCAAGAGGCGGGAGCCCCTAGCTCCGAGCAGTACTTC CASSQEAGAPSSEQYF
- TRBD2 TRBJ2-1 TRBV19 TGTGCCAGTAGTATGGGGGGGGTAGGCAATGAGCAGTTCTTC CASSMGGVGNEQFF
- - TRBJ2-5 TRBV4-2 TGTGCCAGCAGCCCCTACAGGGCATCGGGAGAGACCCAGTACTTC CASSPYRASGETQYF
- TRBD1 TRBJ1-2 TRBV4-1 TGCGCCAGCAGCCAAGCAGGGGGACACTATGGCTACACCTTC CASSQAGGHYGYTF
- - TRBJ1-5 TRBV2 TGTGCCAGCAGCCCGCCCGGGAGGATCTATCAGCCCCAGCATTTT CASSPPGRIYQPQHF
- TRBD2 TRBJ2-1 TRBV28 TGTGCCAGCAGTTTGGGGGGGGATTACAATGAGCAGTTCTTC CASSLGGDYNEQFF
- TRBD1 TRBJ2-7 TRBV7-2 TGTGCCAGCAGCTTAGGGACAGGGGGCAAGAGATCCTACGAGCAGTACTTC CASSLGTGGKRSYEQYF
- - TRBJ2-7 TRBV7-8 TGTGCCAGCTCCAGGGGGGATTACGAGCAGTACTTC CASSRGDYEQYF
- - TRBJ2-1 TRBV11-2 TGTGCCAGCAGCTTAGTGCGGGAGAGGGGGAATGAGCAGTTCTTC CASSLVRERGNEQFF
few TRBD2 TRBJ2-5 TRBV6-4 TGTGCCAGCAGTGCCGGCGGGGGGAGCCAAGAGACCCAGTACTTC CASSAGGGSQETQYF
- TRBD2 TRBJ2-2 TRBV4-1 TGCGCCAGCAGCTTTCCGGGACTAACGATGACCGGGGAGCTGTTTTTT CASSFPGLTMTGELFF
- - TRBJ1-1 TRBV11-2 TGTGCCAGCAGCTTAGTAACGGGGGGACCGACCTTTGAAGCTTTCTTT CASSLVTGGPTFEAFF
- - TRBJ2-1 TRBV6-5 TGTGCCAGCAGTTACTCGACATGGTCCAGCCCCAATGAGCAGTTCTTC CASSYSTWSSPNEQFF
- TRBD2 TRBJ2-1 TRBV28 TGTGCCAGCAGTTTATGGGGGGCTAGCGGGAACCAGAATGAGCAGTTCTTC CASSLWGASGNQNEQFF
- - TRBJ2-2 TRBV18 TGTGCCAGCTCACATAGTAAGCTAACGAACACCGGGGAGCTGTTTTTT CASSHSKLTNTGELFF
once - TRBJ1-4 TRBV7-9 TGTGCCAGCAGCTTAGCGCTCGTGGCGGCAACTAATGAAAAACTGTTTTTT CASSLALVAATNEKLFF
- - TRBJ1-2 TRBV29-1 TGCAGCGTTGCCCCGAGGGGGGGGCGCGTGAGTGGCTACACCTTC CSVAPRGGRVSGYTF
- - TRBJ2-1 TRBV6-4 TGTGCCACCTCTATAGACAGTGGGACCTACAATGAGCAGTTCTTC CATSIDSGTYNEQFF
- - TRBJ2-3 TRBV29-1 TGCAGCGCCAGCGGGCCTAGCACAGATACGCAGTATTTT CSASGPSTDTQYF
once TRBD1 TRBJ2-1 TRBV29-1 TGCAGCCAAACGACCGGGACAGGGGACTACAATGAGCAGTTCTTC CSQTTGTGDYNEQFF
- TRBD1 TRBJ2-5 TRBV19 TGTGCCAGTAGTATAGAAGACAGGGGGGGAGAGACCCAGTACTTC CASSIEDRGGETQYF
- - TRBJ2-1 TRBV6-4 TGTGCCAGCAGTGACTCGGGCGCGGGGGAGCAGTTCTTC CASSDSGAGEQFF
- TRBD1 TRBJ1-5 TRBV7-8 TGTGCCAGCAGCGTAGGGGGGGACAGGCGGTATCAGCCCCAGCATTTT CASSVGGDRRYQPQHF
- TRBD1 TRBJ2-7 TRBV11-2 TGTGCCAGCAGCTACGACAGGGGCTCCTACGAGCAGTACTTC CASSYDRGSYEQYF
- TRBD1 TRBJ1-3 TRBV7-9 TGTGCCAGCAGCTTAACCCGGACAGGAGGAAACACCATATATTTT CASSLTRTGGNTIYF